The table lists the clone carrying this T cell receptor beta chain with a few counts. The antigen is not known. Deletions cut 6 bases from V and 15 bases from J, with 18 bases between. This CDR3 is 12 amino acids long. CDR1 is SEHNR, CDR2 FQNEAQ, per germline (reference sequence). The data were obtained in a study of T cells after yellow fever vaccination. Study results and limitations: A secondary response was less intense yet reached its peak sooner, at day 5 versus 15. Clonotypes shared by both compartments, CD4 and CD8, made up a small share. Subsequent to the booster, the majority of primary-vaccination clones reappeared (around 96% CD4, 70% to 90% CD8).

Template switching with 5'RACE generated the TCR cDNA and added a universal primer site and UMIs. TCRdb ran MiXCR on the 5' RACE reads and lists one entry per CDR3 protein. The sample includes almost 600,000 distinct CDR3 sequences, roughly 13% of them seen just once. The V call is TRBV7-9, the J call TRBJ2-1; D unresolved. The sample was PBMCs, taken on the day of the yellow fever booster vaccination. The sequence was obtained from a man between 25 and 39 years old who received the YFV17D yellow fever vaccine. In DNA form, the CDR3 reads TGTGCCAGCAGTAAATCTGGGCCTCCGGGGTTCTTC. It specifies CASSKSGPPGFF.